This T cell receptor beta chain was found in a study of TIL therapy for anti-PD-1-resistant metastatic lung cancer. Time point described: pre-treatment sample, taken before nivolumab and TIL therapy. Sequencing used immunoSEQ v3. Assay used: immunoSEQ multiplex PCR; TCRdb lists only in-frame clones, some missing. The sample shows approximately 17,000 clones, 75% to 80% of them seen only once. After removal of 6 bases from V and 0 bases from J, the junction contained 2 bases not matched to a gene. The germline CDR1 and CDR2 sequences are SNHLY and FYNNEI. CDR3 length equals 15 residues. The chain couples TRBV2 to TRBJ1-5; 10 bases are a match to TRBD1. This receptor was obtained from a person between 30 and 79 years old with non-small cell lung cancer. The sequences come from blood, collected at baseline. The CDR3 coding sequence is TGTGCCAGCAGGGGGACAGGGGATAGCAATCAGCCCCAGCATTTT. Amino acid sequence: CASRGTGDSNQPQHF.